This TCR beta chain was identified in a study of T cells in Graves' hyperthyroidism and ophthalmopathy. Overall study results and limits: Expanded thyroid clonotypes (above 0.001) were mostly also found in blood.

The J segment lost 8 bases and the V segment lost 1 base, leaving 9 bases of the junction unmatched. The CDR3 spans 15 residues. Note on this clonotype: The antigen is undetermined.

Uncontrolled infection, other autoimmune disease, pregnancy or lactation led to exclusion. Amplification of TCR beta CDR3 regions was performed using RNA transcripts as template. A set of HTBI primers served as the primers for a first-round RT-PCR of the TCR CDR3. TCRdb called the multiplex PCR reads again in MiXCR, with one record for every CDR3 protein. Among 550,000 to 850,000 distinct CDR3 sequences listed, under 20% were seen once. This chain joins TRBV12-3 or TRBV12-4 and TRBJ1-2; 8 positions agree with TRBD1. Sequences were obtained from blood. The source of this sequence is a woman in her forties or fifties with Graves' hyperthyroidism that later progressed to Graves' ophthalmopathy. CDR3 DNA: TGTGCCAGCAGTTTAGTTCCAGGGGGCGTGGGCGGCTACACCTTC. Protein sequence: CASSLVPGGVGGYTF.